Included here is one T cell receptor (beta chain) sequence, with context. The data belong to a study of blood T cell repertoires in COVID-19. Overall study context: COVID-19 samples collected from the United States, Italy and Spain covered acute and convalescent phases.

Data came from immunoSEQ multiplex PCR; TCRdb stores just in-frame clones and leaves some out. Of approximately 210,000 clones listed, roughly 85% are singletons. The CDR3 spans 14 residues. Germline V gene data show CDR1 as LNHDA and CDR2 as SQIVND (reference sequence). The germline V and J ends were trimmed by 11 bases and 2 bases, with 18 bases remaining between them. The rearrangement joins TRBV19 to TRBJ1-1, with a weak D call TRBD1 (5 bases). The TCR sequence derives from a woman aged 80 or over with acute or convalescent COVID-19. Sample: peripheral blood. The CDR3 loop reads CASLDGGRNTEAFF. The CDR3 region has the DNA TGTGCCTCCCTGGATGGGGGGAGAAACACTGAAGCTTTCTTT.